The source of this T cell receptor beta chain is a study of shared clonotypes between healthy human individuals. Clones were sequenced by immunoSEQ multiplex PCR, and TCRdb holds only the in-frame ones, with some missing. The sample has over a million clones, about 76% seen once. The germline V gene has CDR1 SQVTM and CDR2 ANQGSEA. The CDR3 sequence is 13 residues long. After removal of 8 bases from V and 4 bases from J, the junction contained 6 bases not matched to a gene. The specimen sequenced was memory CD4+ T cells sorted from blood. Specified subset: CD45RA-negative fraction. The rearrangement links TRBV29-1 to TRBJ2-7; 12 bases are shared with TRBD1. The clonotype originates from a man younger than 35 in good health. This CDR3 reads CSMGQGARYEQYF. In nucleotides, the CDR3 is TGCAGCATGGGACAGGGGGCTCGATACGAGCAGTACTTC.